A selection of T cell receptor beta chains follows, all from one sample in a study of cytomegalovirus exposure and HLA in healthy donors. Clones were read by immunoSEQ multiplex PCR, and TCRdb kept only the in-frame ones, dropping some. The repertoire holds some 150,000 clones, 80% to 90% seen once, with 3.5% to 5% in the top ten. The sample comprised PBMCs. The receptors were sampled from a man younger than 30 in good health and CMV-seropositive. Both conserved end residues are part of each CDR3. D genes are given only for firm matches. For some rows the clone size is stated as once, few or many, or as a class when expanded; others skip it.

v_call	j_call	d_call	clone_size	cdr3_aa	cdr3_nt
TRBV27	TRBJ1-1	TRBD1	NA	CASSLTGQGLWWTEAFF	TGTGCCAGCAGTTTAACCGGACAGGGGTTGTGGTGGACTGAAGCTTTCTTT
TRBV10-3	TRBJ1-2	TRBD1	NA	CAISETGGFSYTF	TGTGCCATCAGTGAGACAGGGGGTTTTAGCTACACCTTC
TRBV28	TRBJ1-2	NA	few	CAGRSEGRYGYTF	TGTGCCGGTAGGAGCGAGGGAAGGTATGGCTACACCTTC
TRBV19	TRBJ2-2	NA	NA	CASSKSHRAGELFF	TGTGCCAGTAGTAAAAGCCACAGGGCCGGGGAGCTGTTTTTT
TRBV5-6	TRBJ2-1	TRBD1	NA	CASSSTGSQFF	TGTGCCAGCAGCTCGACAGGGTCTCAGTTCTTC
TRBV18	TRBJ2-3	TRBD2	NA	CASSPRTGGSTDTQYF	TGTGCCAGCTCACCAAGAACGGGAGGGAGCACAGATACGCAGTATTTT
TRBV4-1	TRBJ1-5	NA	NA	CASSQTSTGDQPQHF	TGCGCCAGCAGCCAAACCTCGACGGGAGATCAGCCCCAGCATTTT
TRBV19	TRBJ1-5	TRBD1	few	CASTTGNGQPQHF	TGTGCCAGTACGACAGGGAATGGTCAGCCCCAGCATTTT
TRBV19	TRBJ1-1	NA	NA	CASSIAPESEAFF	TGTGCCAGTAGTATAGCTCCGGAGTCTGAAGCTTTCTTT
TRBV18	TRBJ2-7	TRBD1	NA	CASSSGTGAYEQYF	TGTGCCAGCTCGTCCGGGACAGGGGCCTACGAGCAGTACTTC
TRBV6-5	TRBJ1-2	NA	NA	CASSYSTGNYGYTF	TGTGCCAGCAGTTACTCCACCGGGAACTATGGCTACACCTTC
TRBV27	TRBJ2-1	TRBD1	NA	CASSPGQGRIEQFF	TGTGCCAGCAGTCCGGGACAGGGTAGGATTGAGCAGTTCTTC
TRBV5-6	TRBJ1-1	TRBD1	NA	CASSFIQGAAEAFF	TGTGCCAGCAGCTTCATCCAGGGGGCTGCTGAAGCTTTCTTT
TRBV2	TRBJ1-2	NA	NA	CASGGGNYGYTF	TGTGCCAGCGGGGGGGGCAACTATGGCTACACCTTC
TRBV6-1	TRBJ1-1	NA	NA	CASSEAVQGVQAFF	TGTGCCAGCAGTGAAGCGGTACAGGGTGTTCAAGCTTTCTTT
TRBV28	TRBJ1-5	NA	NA	CASSLTGNQPQHF	TGTGCCAGCAGTTTAACCGGGAATCAGCCCCAGCATTTT
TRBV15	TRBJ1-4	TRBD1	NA	CATSYGGTGKEKLFF	TGTGCCACCAGCTACGGAGGGACAGGGAAAGAAAAACTGTTTTTT
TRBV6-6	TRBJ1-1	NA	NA	CASSWSQANTEAFF	TGTGCCAGCAGTTGGTCCCAGGCGAACACTGAAGCTTTCTTT
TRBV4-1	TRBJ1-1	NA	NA	CASSHPAEQGEAFF	TGCGCCAGCAGCCATCCTGCCGAACAGGGTGAAGCTTTCTTT
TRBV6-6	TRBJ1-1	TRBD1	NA	CASSSRDSTEAFF	TGTGCCAGCAGTTCCCGGGACAGCACTGAAGCTTTCTTT
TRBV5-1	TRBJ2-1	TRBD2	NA	CASSLLTSGLYNEQFF	TGCGCCAGCAGCTTACTGACTAGCGGACTATACAATGAGCAGTTCTTC
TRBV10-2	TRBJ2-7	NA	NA	CASSFDRNYEQYF	TGCGCCAGCAGTTTCGACAGGAACTACGAGCAGTACTTC
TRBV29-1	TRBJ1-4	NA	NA	CSVDVTEGKLFF	TGCAGCGTTGATGTGACAGAAGGTAAACTGTTTTTT
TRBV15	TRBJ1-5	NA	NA	CATSRDPLGEVNQPQHF	TGTGCCACCAGCAGAGATCCCTTGGGGGAGGTCAATCAGCCCCAGCATTTT
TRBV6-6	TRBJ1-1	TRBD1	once	CASRFTGGSNTEAFF	TGTGCCAGCAGATTTACAGGGGGATCGAACACTGAAGCTTTCTTT
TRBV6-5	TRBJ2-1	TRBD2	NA	CASSYLGRARGGEQFF	TGTGCCAGCAGTTATTTAGGGAGGGCCCGAGGAGGTGAGCAGTTCTTC
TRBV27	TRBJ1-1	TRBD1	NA	CASSLDRQGWSTEAFF	TGTGCCAGCAGTTTGGATAGACAGGGATGGAGCACTGAAGCTTTCTTT
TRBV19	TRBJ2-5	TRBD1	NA	CASGTGQETQYF	TGTGCCAGTGGGACAGGCCAAGAGACCCAGTACTTC
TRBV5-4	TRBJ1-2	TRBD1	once	CASSPWTGGDGYTF	TGTGCCAGCAGCCCCTGGACAGGGGGCGATGGCTACACCTTC
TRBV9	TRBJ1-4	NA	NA	CASSGQNNEKLFF	TGTGCCAGCTCCGGACAGAATAATGAAAAACTGTTTTTT
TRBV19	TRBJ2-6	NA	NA	CASSMVGGLGTNVLTF	TGTGCCAGTAGTATGGTGGGGGGATTAGGGACCAACGTCCTGACTTTC
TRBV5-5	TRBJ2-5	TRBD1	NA	CASSAGTDKKETQYF	TGTGCCAGCAGCGCCGGGACAGACAAAAAAGAGACCCAGTACTTC
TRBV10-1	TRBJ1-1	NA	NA	CAPPLRTEAFF	TGCGCCCCCCCTTTGAGGACTGAAGCTTTCTTT
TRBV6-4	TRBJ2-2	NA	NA	CASKGEGDTGELFF	TGTGCCAGCAAGGGAGAGGGCGACACCGGGGAGCTGTTTTTT
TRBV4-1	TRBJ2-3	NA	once	CASSQWATGTDTQYF	TGCGCCAGCAGCCAATGGGCTACGGGCACAGATACGCAGTATTTT
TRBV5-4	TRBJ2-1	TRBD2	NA	CASSLVGLAGGPGPYEQFF	TGTGCCAGCAGCTTGGTAGGACTAGCGGGGGGGCCTGGTCCCTATGAGCAGTTCTTC
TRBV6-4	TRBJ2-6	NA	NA	CASSDSRQGPSGGANVLTF	TGTGCCAGCAGTGATTCTAGGCAGGGCCCTTCCGGTGGGGCCAACGTCCTGACTTTC
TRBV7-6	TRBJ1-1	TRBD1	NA	CASSARTGDTEAFF	TGTGCCAGCAGCGCCCGGACAGGGGACACTGAAGCTTTCTTT
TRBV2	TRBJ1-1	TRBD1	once	CASIARTGGGTEAFF	TGTGCCAGCATCGCCCGGACAGGGGGAGGCACTGAAGCTTTCTTT
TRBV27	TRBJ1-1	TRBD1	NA	CASSPYRGQAFF	TGTGCCAGCAGTCCGTACAGGGGCCAAGCTTTCTTT
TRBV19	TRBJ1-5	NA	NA	CASSNLNSNQPQHF	TGTGCCAGTAGTAACCTAAATAGCAATCAGCCCCAGCATTTT
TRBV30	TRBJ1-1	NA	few	CAWSTRRGTEAFF	TGTGCCTGGAGTACCAGGAGAGGGACTGAAGCTTTCTTT
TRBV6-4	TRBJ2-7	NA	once	CASSRQAGGLYEQYF	TGTGCCAGCAGTCGGCAAGCAGGGGGACTCTACGAGCAGTACTTC
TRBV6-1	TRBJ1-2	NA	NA	CASSEEYNYGYTF	TGTGCCAGCAGTGAGGAGTACAACTATGGCTACACCTTC
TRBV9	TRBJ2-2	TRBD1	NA	CASSGTGAGELFF	TGTGCCAGCAGCGGGACAGGGGCCGGGGAGCTGTTTTTT
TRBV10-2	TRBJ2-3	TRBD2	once	CASRDPGGDTQYF	TGCGCCAGCAGGGACCCCGGGGGGGATACGCAGTATTTT
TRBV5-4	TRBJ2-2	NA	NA	CASSLNRDTGELFF	TGTGCCAGCAGCTTGAACAGAGACACCGGGGAGCTGTTTTTT
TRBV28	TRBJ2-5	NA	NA	CASSPPGGHQTQYF	TGTGCCAGCAGCCCGCCCGGGGGGCACCAGACCCAGTACTTC
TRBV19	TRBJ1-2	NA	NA	CASSPGDTNYGYTF	TGTGCCAGTAGTCCCGGGGACACTAACTATGGCTACACCTTC
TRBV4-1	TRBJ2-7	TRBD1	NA	CASSQGPGQENYEQYF	TGCGCCAGCAGCCAAGGACCGGGACAGGAGAACTACGAGCAGTACTTC
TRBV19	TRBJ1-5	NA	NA	CASSSQGSHKAQHF	TGTGCCAGTAGTAGTCAGGGATCCCACAAGGCCCAGCATTTT
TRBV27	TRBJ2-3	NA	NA	CASSLSVYSTDTQYF	TGTGCCAGCAGTTTATCTGTCTATAGCACAGATACGCAGTATTTT
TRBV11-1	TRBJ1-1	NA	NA	CASSPDRGNTEAFF	TGTGCCAGCAGCCCCGACAGAGGGAACACTGAAGCTTTCTTT
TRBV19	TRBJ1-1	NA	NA	CASRSPGGVNTEAFF	TGTGCCAGTAGATCCCCCGGAGGGGTTAACACTGAAGCTTTCTTT
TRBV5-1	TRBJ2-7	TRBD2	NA	CASSSWEGTYEQYF	TGCGCCAGCAGCTCTTGGGAGGGGACCTACGAGCAGTACTTC